The 26 T cell receptor beta chains given below trace back to one sample, sequenced in a study of blood T cell repertoires in COVID-19. Only in-frame clones appear in the TCRdb table, and some are missing; sequencing was by immunoSEQ multiplex PCR. Of roughly 250,000 clones in the sample, roughly 86% were seen once. The sequenced material came from PBMCs or T cells enriched from blood (not recorded which). All receptors derive from a woman between 45 and 65 years old who had recovered from COVID-19.

This chain links TRBV7-9 with TRBJ2-3, with TRBD2 identical over 12 bases. Germline values: CDR1 SEHNR, CDR2 FQNEAQ (reference sequence). The CDR3 has 16 amino acids. The V and J ends lost 4 bases and 2 bases, in that order; junction bases with no gene match: 4. The CDR3 loop is CASSSRTSGTTDTQYF. Here the CDR3 DNA reads TGTGCCAGCAGCTCAAGGACTAGCGGGACCACAGATACGCAGTATTTT.

This chain uses TRBV10-3 with TRBJ2-5; 9 nucleotides agree with TRBD1. Germline CDR1 ENHRY, CDR2 SYGVKD. The junction had 12 bases not matched to a gene; V was cut back by 6 bases and J by 1 base. The CDR3 loop spans 17 amino acids. The CDR3 protein is CAIRDTGGAGTQETQYF. CDR3 nucleotides: TGTGCCATCAGGGATACAGGGGGCGCAGGTACCCAAGAGACCCAGTACTTC.

The DNA for the CDR3 is TGTGCCAGCAGCTCCCCCCCGAATGAGCAGTTCTTC. This codes for CASSSPPNEQFF. The rearrangement links TRBV11-1 to TRBJ2-1; D unclear. V shed 4 bases and J shed 7 bases, with 8 bases lying between them. The CDR3 length is 12 residues. CDR1 SGHAT and CDR2 FQDESV come from the germline V gene (reference sequence).

V gene TRBV20-1 combines with J gene TRBJ2-3, with TRBD2 matching 11 bases. The V gene end was trimmed by 3 bases and the J gene end by 4 bases; junction bases not matched to a gene: 9. The CDR3 consists of 16 residues. Germline assignment: CDR1 DFQATT and CDR2 SNEGSKA (reference sequence). CDR3 protein: CSASGLAGGMPDTQYF. The CDR3 DNA reads as TGCAGTGCTAGTGGGCTAGCGGGAGGTATGCCAGATACGCAGTATTTT.

The gene calls are TRBV24-1 and TRBJ2-3, with D hard to call. Germline-derived CDR1 and CDR2 are KGHDR and SFDVKD. The CDR3 length is 12 residues. Trimming stripped 5 bases from V and 4 bases from J, with 6 bases between. CDR3 nucleotide sequence: TGTGCCACCAGTGGTTCCTCAGATACGCAGTATTTT. This codes for CATSGSSDTQYF.

This chain connects TRBV7-3 to TRBJ2-1, with D maybe TRBD2 (6 bases). Trimming stripped 3 bases from V and 6 bases from J, with 12 bases between. The CDR3 consists of 14 residues. Per germline, CDR1 SGHTA and CDR2 FQGTGA. The CDR3 loop is CASSFTGAGNEQFF. DNA for the CDR3: TGTGCCAGCAGCTTCACGGGAGCGGGCAATGAGCAGTTCTTC.

The CDR3 nucleotides are TGTGCCACCAGCCGCTTGACAGGGGCGAACACCGGGGAGCTGTTTTTT. This translates into CATSRLTGANTGELFF. The rearrangement uses TRBV15 and TRBJ2-2; TRBD1 matches 8 bases. The CDR3 is 16 residues long. V shed 5 bases and J 0 bases; nucleotides not matched to a gene: 5. Germline loops: CDR1 LNHNV, CDR2 YYDKDF (reference sequence).

This clone was picked up a small number of times. V gene TRBV7-3 combines with J gene TRBJ2-1, with 7 bases that match TRBD2. Germline V gene lookup returns CDR1 SGHTA and CDR2 FQGTGA. V gave up 1 base and J gave up 5 bases; unmatched junction bases: 8. The CDR3 covers 16 residues. The chain's CDR3 is CASSLIAGAIDNEQFF. CDR3 nucleotides: TGTGCCAGCAGCTTAATTGCGGGAGCCATTGACAATGAGCAGTTCTTC.

This chain joins TRBV2 and TRBJ2-7, with D perhaps TRBD2 (7 bases). Trimming left V 7 bases short and J 2 bases short, with 21 bases between. This CDR3 comprises 16 residues. Germline values: CDR1 SNHLY, CDR2 FYNNEI. This chain's CDR3 is CASTSWEKRDTYEQYF. DNA for the CDR3: TGTGCCAGCACCAGTTGGGAAAAGCGGGACACCTACGAGCAGTACTTC. The full variable domain, completed using reference TRBV2 and TRBJ2-7, is EPEVTQTPSHQVTQMGQEVILRCVPISNHLYFYWYRQILGQKVEFLVSFYNNEISEKSEIFDDQFSVERPDGSNFTLKIRSTKLEDSAMYFCASTSWEKRDTYEQYFGPGTRLTVT.

The chain employs TRBV29-1 and TRBJ2-1, with 8 bases identical to TRBD2. The CDR3 is 12 residues long. CDR1 is SQVTM and CDR2 is ANQGSEA in the germline V gene. V shed 7 bases, J shed 2 bases, and the junction held 1 base outside the gene matches. CDR3 coding DNA: TGCAGCGCCGGGGGGGCCTACAATGAGCAGTTCTTC. Translated: CSAGGAYNEQFF.

Of note for this clone: At one end the junction does not follow the germline gene, possibly because of a read error. The chain uses TRBV15 and TRBJ1-2; no clear D. This CDR3 is built from 15 residues. Per germline, CDR1 LNHNV and CDR2 YYDKDF (reference sequence). This CDR3 is CATSGEIRENYGYTF. The CDR3 DNA is TGTGCCACCAGCGGAGAGATCCGGGAAAACTATGGCTACACCTTC. Full variable domain (outside the CDR3, taken from reference TRBV15 and TRBJ1-2): DAMVIQNPRYQVTQFGKPVTLSCSQTLNHNVMYWYQQKSSQAPKLLFHYYDKDFNNEADTPDNFQSRRPNTSFCFLDIRSPGLGDTAMYLCATSGEIRENYGYTFGSGTRLTVV.

The V call is TRBV28, the J call TRBJ2-2, with D possibly being TRBD2 (6 bases). V was trimmed by 6 bases and J by 0 bases, leaving 17 bases between them. Germline V gene data show CDR1 as MDHEN and CDR2 as SYDVKM. The CDR3 length is 17 residues. In nucleotides, the CDR3 is TGTGCCAGCAGAGCCGGAGGGGCCAGAGCGAACACCGGGGAGCTGTTTTTT. It encodes CASRAGGARANTGELFF.

This chain joins TRBV10-3 and TRBJ2-7; tentatively, D is TRBD1 (5 bases). V lost 0 bases and J 1 base, leaving 7 bases between the germline ends. This CDR3 is 14 amino acids long. Germline CDR1 reads ENHRY; CDR2 reads SYGVKD. The CDR3 reads CAISESGRSYEQYF. CDR3 in DNA: TGTGCCATCAGTGAGTCGGGGCGATCCTACGAGCAGTACTTC.

In DNA form, the CDR3 reads TGTGCCAGCAGCGCCGGACAGGGGGCGGACACCGGGGAGCTGTTTTTT. Its translation: CASSAGQGADTGELFF. This rearrangement joins TRBV9 to TRBJ2-2; TRBD1 matches 11 bases. The germline V gene has CDR1 SGDLS and CDR2 YYNGEE. The CDR3 has 16 amino acids. With V trimmed by 3 bases and J by 3 bases, 4 bases remained unmatched. Full variable domain (rest looked up from reference TRBV9 and TRBJ2-2): DSGVTQTPKHLITATGQRVTLRCSPRSGDLSVYWYQQSLDQGLQFLIQYYNGEERAKGNILERFSAQQFPDLHSELNLSSLELGDSALYFCASSAGQGADTGELFFGEGSRLTVL.

The chain recombines TRBV9 with TRBJ1-1; TRBD1 aligns across 9 bases. The germline CDR1 and CDR2 sequences are SGDLS and YYNGEE. V lost 4 bases to trimming and J lost 1 base; unmatched junction nucleotides: 5. The CDR3 length is 15 residues. Here the CDR3 reads CASSIGQGRNTEAFF. In DNA, the CDR3 is TGTGCCAGCAGCATAGGACAGGGGAGGAACACTGAAGCTTTCTTT.

This rearrangement joins TRBV19 to TRBJ1-2; D gene ambiguous. The V end lost 1 base, the J end lost 6 bases, and 18 bases lay between the germline ends. CDR3 size: 16 residues. Germline V gene sequence: CDR1 LNHDA, CDR2 SQIVND (reference sequence). DNA for the CDR3: TGTGCCAGTAGTATAGTATCCGGACTAGCGGGGAATGGCTACACCTTC. It specifies CASSIVSGLAGNGYTF.

This clone has only a few counts. Other DNA sequences in this specimen translate into the identical CDR3. V gene TRBV5-8 combines with J gene TRBJ1-3; perhaps TRBD1 as D (5 bases). The CDR3 sequence is 14 residues long. V was pared by 1 base and J by 1 base, with 6 bases between. Germline CDR1 reads SGHTS; CDR2 reads YDEGEE. The CDR3 loop is CASSLRGSGNTIYF. The CDR3 bases are TGTGCCAGCAGCTTGAGGGGTTCTGGAAACACCATATATTTT. Together with reference TRBV5-8 and TRBJ1-3, the CDR3 gives the full variable domain: EAGVTQSPTHLIKTRGQQATLRCSPISGHTSVYWYQQALGLGLQFLLWYDEGEERNRGNFPPRFSGRQFPNYSSELNVNALELEDSALYLCASSLRGSGNTIYFGEGSWLTVV.

This rearrangement joins TRBV7-2 to TRBJ1-3; D is unclear. The CDR3 loop spans 15 amino acids. The V gene lost 5 bases and the J gene lost 3 bases, with 14 bases spanning the gap. From germline, CDR1 is SGHTA and CDR2 FQGNSA. The CDR3 protein is CASSLSRSGGNTIYF. The CDR3 DNA reads as TGTGCCAGCAGCCTCTCGAGATCCGGTGGAAACACCATATATTTT. Using reference TRBV7-2 and TRBJ1-3 for the parts outside the CDR3, the full variable domain is GAGVSQSPSNKVTEKGKDVELRCDPISGHTALYWYRQSLGQGLEFLIYFQGNSAPDKSGLPSDRFSAERTGGSVSTLTIQRTQQEDSAVYLCASSLSRSGGNTIYFGEGSWLTVV.

The chain employs TRBV4-1 and TRBJ2-2, with D possibly TRBD2 on 6 matching bases. Germline V gene lookup returns CDR1 MGHRA and CDR2 YSYEKL. Trimming shortened V by 1 base and J by 3 bases, and 15 bases separated the two germline ends. CDR3 length: 17 residues. The CDR3, as DNA: TGCGCCAGCAGCCAAGGTCCCGAGCGGGTCGACACCGGGGAGCTGTTTTTT. Translated: CASSQGPERVDTGELFF.

With respect to this clone: Additional DNA sequences in this sample encode the identical CDR3. The chain recombines TRBV27 with TRBJ2-5; TRBD1 matches 11 bases. Germline V CDR1 and CDR2: MNHEY, SMNVEV (reference sequence). Trimming removed 4 bases from V and 5 bases from J; junction bases left unmatched: 6. The CDR3 has 15 residues. The CDR3 sequence: CASSSGTGGVETQYF. The CDR3 DNA follows: TGTGCCAGCAGTTCCGGGACAGGGGGTGTGGAGACCCAGTACTTC.

The chain couples TRBV15 to TRBJ1-6; tentative D call: TRBD1 (6 bases). CDR1 LNHNV and CDR2 YYDKDF come from the germline V gene (reference sequence). Trimming took off 5 bases at V and 9 bases at J, with 14 bases between the two ends. There are 14 residues in the CDR3. CDR3 region: CATSFQGFSSPLHF. DNA of the CDR3: TGTGCCACCAGCTTTCAGGGGTTTAGTTCACCCCTCCACTTT.

This clone was observed a few times. The rearrangement links TRBV18 to TRBJ2-1; D ambiguous. This CDR3 has 12 residues. Germline assignment: CDR1 KGHSH and CDR2 LQKENI. Between the trimmed V and J ends, which lost 6 bases and 8 bases, there was a span of 11 bases. In DNA, the CDR3 is TGTGCCAGCTCGTTACGGGTGGATGAGCAGTTCTTC. Its translation is CASSLRVDEQFF.

The CDR3 nucleotides are TGTGCCTGGAGTTCGGGCGGGGAGCTGTTTTTT. The encoded protein is CAWSSGGELFF. This chain links TRBV30 with TRBJ2-2; D unresolved. Trimming removed 2 bases from V and 7 bases from J, with 5 bases in between. The CDR3 runs 11 residues. Germline assignment: CDR1 GTSNPN and CDR2 SVGIG (reference sequence). The variable domain in full, with the rest retrieved from reference TRBV30 and TRBJ2-2, is SQTIHQWPATLVQPVGSPLSLECTVEGTSNPNLYWYRQAAGRGLQLLFYSVGIGQISSEVPQNLSASRPQDRQFILSSKKLLLSDSGFYLCAWSSGGELFFGEGSRLTVL.

Here the CDR3 DNA reads TGTGCCAGCAGTCCCCGCCCGGGGAGCGGGATGGGCGACGGGGAGCTGTTTTTT. It specifies CASSPRPGSGMGDGELFF. The rearrangement uses TRBV6-6 and TRBJ2-2; TRBD2 matches 7 bases. The germline gives CDR1 MNHNY, CDR2 SVGAGI (reference sequence). The CDR3 has 18 residues. V lost 5 bases to trimming and J lost 7 bases; unmatched junction nucleotides: 19.

The V call is TRBV3-1 (or the pseudogene TRBV3-2), the J call TRBJ2-1; 8 bases are a match to TRBD2. The CDR3 runs 16 residues. The ends lost 8 bases at V and 7 bases at J; junction bases unmatched: 16. Germline loops: CDR1 LGHDT, CDR2 YNNKEL (reference sequence). The CDR3 DNA reads TGTGCCAGCGCGAAGACCGGGACTAGTGTTTGGAATGAGCAGTTCTTC. Amino acid sequence: CASAKTGTSVWNEQFF.

This chain links TRBV4-2 with TRBJ2-1, with unresolved D. Between the trimmed V and J ends, which lost 2 bases and 5 bases, there was a span of 4 bases. The germline gives CDR1 LGHNA, CDR2 YNFKEQ. The CDR3 loop spans 12 amino acids. Written as DNA, the CDR3 is TGTGCCAGCAGCCAATCTGACAATGAGCAGTTCTTC. As protein: CASSQSDNEQFF.